This record covers a single TCR beta chain. These data belong to a study of blood T cell repertoires in COVID-19. The CDR3 runs to 13 residues. Per the germline V gene, CDR1 is SGHVS and CDR2 is FQNEAQ. V shed 5 bases and J shed 1 base, with 7 bases lying between them. Assay: immunoSEQ multiplex PCR; the TCRdb copy retains only in-frame clones and omits some. The sample has approximately 300,000 clones, approximately 84% seen once. The source material was peripheral blood. The receptor's source is a person between 65 and 79 years old with COVID-19, enrolled during active disease. The rearrangement joins TRBV7-8 to TRBJ2-3, with unresolved D. CDR3 loop: CASSRVGTDTQYF. In DNA form, the CDR3 reads TGTGCCAGCAGCCGTGTCGGCACAGATACGCAGTATTTT.